Below, one TCR beta chain is given with its context. The record originates from a study of CD8+CD57+ T cells in acquired aplastic anemia. The CDR3 runs to 14 residues. V was trimmed by 0 bases and J by 8 bases, leaving 14 bases between them. Germline loops: CDR1 SGHRS, CDR2 YFSETQ. For CDR3 and TCR beta VDJ profiling, genomic DNA was the template used. TCRdb processed the reads anew with MiXCR; each CDR3 protein has one entry. The profile shows 170,000 or so distinct CDR3 sequences, 40% to 60% of them singletons. In patients chosen for sequencing, flow cytometry had shown CD8+CD57+ cell expansion. This clonotype was obtained from a human donor with aplastic anemia. This chain joins TRBV5-1 and TRBJ1-2; D may be TRBD1 (6 bases). What was sequenced was sorted CD4+, CD8+, or CD8+CD57+ T cells (not recorded which) from PBMCs. This CDR3 reads CASSLVLGAKGYTF. CDR3 coding DNA: TGCGCCAGCAGCTTGGTATTGGGGGCGAAGGGCTACACCTTC. The variable domain in full, completed from reference TRBV5-1 and TRBJ1-2, reads KAGVTQTPRYLIKTRGQQVTLSCSPISGHRSVSWYQQTPGQGLQFLFEYFSETQRNKGNFPGRFSGRQFSNSRSEMNVSTLELGDSALYLCASSLVLGAKGYTFGSGTRLTVV.